Here is one T cell receptor beta chain with its context. What it binds is unknown. This entry comes from a study of T cell responses to AZD1222 COVID-19 vaccine. General study points: The donor cohort was predominantly white British with a female majority, and clonal diversity may have been underestimated.

Germline-derived CDR1 and CDR2 are SNHLY and FYNNEI. V gave up 5 bases and J gave up 9 bases, with 23 bases separating them. CDR3 length: 16 residues. Profiled with immunoSEQ multiplex PCR; TCRdb holds only in-frame clones, not every one. Counted here are about 130,000 clones, about nine tenths occurring once; the ten biggest clones make up 1.5%. This sequence joins TRBV2 and TRBJ2-1; D is perhaps TRBD2 (6 bases). The material sequenced was peripheral blood, taken on day 0 of AZD1222 vaccination. This sequence originates from an adult in good health. The CDR3 spells CASSQKGSSALTEQFF. DNA of the CDR3: TGTGCCAGCAGTCAGAAGGGCTCTAGCGCTTTGACTGAGCAGTTCTTC.